A selection of T cell receptor beta chains follows, all from one sample in a study of naive and memory T cell subsets. MiXCR, run by TCRdb on the UMI-ligation and nested PCR reads, gives a single entry per CDR3 protein. The table includes approximately 82,000 distinct CDR3 sequences, around 6.5% detected once. The material sequenced was central memory CD4+ T cells from blood. Receptor source: a human donor in good health. CDR3s include the opening cysteine and the closing phenylalanine or tryptophan. The order of the fields is clone size, CDR3 length, V gene, D gene, J gene, CDR3 protein, CDR3 DNA. A D gene is named only where the DNA matches it firmly. For some rows the clone size is stated as once, few or many, or as a class when expanded; others skip it.

-,12,TRBV2,-,TRBJ2-7,CASSARSYEQYF,TGTGCCAGCAGCGCGCGTTCCTACGAGCAGTACTTC
many,18,TRBV12-3/TRBV12-4,-,TRBJ2-5,CASRNTGTTPGEGWTQYF,TGTGCCAGCAGAAACACAGGGACTACCCCCGGTGAAGGATGGACCCAGTACTTC
-,15,TRBV5-6,-,TRBJ2-6,CASSFRRSGANVLTF,TGTGCCAGCAGCTTTAGGAGGTCAGGGGCCAACGTCCTGACTTTC
many,13,TRBV7-9,-,TRBJ2-3,CASSLAAVDTQYF,TGTGCCAGCAGCTTAGCAGCGGTAGATACGCAGTATTTT
medium-sized,14,TRBV24-1,-,TRBJ2-1,CATSDMTRDNEQFF,TGTGCCACCAGTGACATGACCCGGGACAATGAGCAGTTCTTC
few,16,TRBV7-2,TRBD2,TRBJ2-1,CASSLVRAGGPYEQFF,TGTGCCAGCAGCTTAGTTAGGGCGGGGGGGCCTTATGAGCAGTTCTTC
few,15,TRBV19,TRBD2,TRBJ2-2,CASTTSGGRTGELFF,TGTGCCAGTACGACTAGCGGGGGGCGCACCGGGGAGCTGTTTTTT
many,13,TRBV12-3/TRBV12-4,-,TRBJ1-1,CASRIQGSDEAFF,TGTGCCAGCAGAATTCAGGGGTCGGATGAAGCTTTCTTT
many,15,TRBV20-1,-,TRBJ1-5,CSARDAAGHNQPQHF,TGCAGTGCTAGAGATGCGGCAGGCCATAATCAGCCCCAGCATTTT
many,15,TRBV28,-,TRBJ2-3,CASTPGGSSTDTQYF,TGTGCCAGCACCCCTGGGGGATCTAGCACAGATACGCAGTATTTT
few,14,TRBV20-1,TRBD2,TRBJ2-1,CSALPGTTYNEQFF,TGCAGTGCTCTGCCCGGGACTACCTACAATGAGCAGTTCTTC
many,15,TRBV14,-,TRBJ2-3,CASSSIGGRTDTQYF,TGTGCCAGCAGCTCTATTGGGGGTCGGACAGATACGCAGTATTTT
few,15,TRBV27,TRBD1,TRBJ1-5,CASRPRDSFNQPQHF,TGTGCCAGCAGACCCCGGGACAGCTTCAATCAGCCCCAGCATTTT
many,14,TRBV20-1,-,TRBJ1-6,CSKGDTEYNSPLHF,TGCAGCAAGGGGGATACAGAATATAATTCACCCCTCCACTTT
few,15,TRBV14,-,TRBJ2-2,CASSWSGLQTGELFF,TGTGCCAGCAGCTGGTCGGGACTCCAAACCGGGGAGCTGTTTTTT
many,15,TRBV6-1,TRBD1,TRBJ1-2,CASGDRGGPNYGYTF,TGTGCCAGCGGAGACAGGGGAGGACCTAACTATGGCTACACCTTC
-,13,TRBV12-3/TRBV12-4,-,TRBJ1-4,CASSPTFTGTLFF,TGTGCCAGCAGCCCAACTTTTACAGGGACACTGTTTTTT
few,15,TRBV6-2/TRBV6-3,-,TRBJ2-1,CASSPTALSYNEQFF,TGTGCCAGCTCTCCGACTGCTCTCTCCTACAATGAGCAGTTCTTC
-,13,TRBV11-3,-,TRBJ2-1,CASSSYRDNEQFF,TGTGCCAGCAGCTCCTACAGGGATAATGAGCAGTTCTTC
-,14,TRBV18,TRBD2,TRBJ2-1,CASSPPSRLAGEFF,TGTGCCAGCTCACCACCGTCTAGACTAGCGGGAGAGTTCTTC
-,12,TRBV14,-,TRBJ1-1,CASSNRMTEAFF,TGTGCCAGCAGCAATAGAATGACTGAAGCTTTCTTT
medium-sized,16,TRBV20-1,TRBD1,TRBJ1-4,CSANPQGARANEKLFF,TGCAGTGCTAACCCACAGGGGGCGCGGGCTAATGAAAAACTGTTTTTT
many,13,TRBV20-1,-,TRBJ2-7,CSAPKDGSSEQYF,TGCAGTGCTCCGAAAGACGGCAGCTCCGAGCAGTACTTC
many,13,TRBV20-1,-,TRBJ1-2,CSPHNRGEMEYTF,TGCAGTCCCCACAATAGGGGGGAGATGGAATACACCTTC
many,15,TRBV2,TRBD1,TRBJ2-7,CASRVRTGYAYEQYF,TGTGCCAGCAGAGTAAGGACAGGGTATGCCTACGAGCAGTACTTC
many,13,TRBV12-3/TRBV12-4,-,TRBJ1-4,CASSLQGGEKLFF,TGTGCCAGCAGTTTACAGGGTGGTGAAAAACTGTTTTTT
-,14,TRBV20-1,-,TRBJ2-6,CSARDPTGANVLTF,TGCAGTGCTAGAGATCCGACTGGGGCCAACGTCCTGACTTTC
few,18,TRBV27,TRBD2,TRBJ2-3,CASSPRGTSGSKADTQYF,TGTGCCAGCAGTCCGCGAGGGACTAGCGGGAGTAAAGCAGATACGCAGTATTTT
-,18,TRBV20-1,TRBD2,TRBJ2-3,CSARDSGLASWSWDTQYF,TGCAGTGCTAGAGATTCGGGACTAGCTAGTTGGAGTTGGGATACGCAGTATTTT
-,15,TRBV19,-,TRBJ2-7,CASSINRPPDYEQYF,TGTGCCAGTAGTATTAACAGGCCTCCGGACTACGAGCAGTACTTC
few,13,TRBV3-1,TRBD1,TRBJ2-1,CASSQNRGHEQFF,TGTGCCAGCAGCCAAAACAGGGGGCATGAGCAGTTCTTC
many,14,TRBV20-1,-,TRBJ2-7,CSARRYGSSYEQYF,TGCAGTGCTAGAAGATACGGGAGCTCCTACGAGCAGTACTTC
many,15,TRBV27,TRBD2,TRBJ2-3,CASSSLGLAADTQYF,TGTGCCAGCAGTTCCCTCGGGCTAGCGGCAGATACGCAGTATTTT
many,13,TRBV7-7,-,TRBJ2-7,CASSLDRGDEQYF,TGTGCCAGCAGCTTAGACAGAGGGGACGAGCAGTACTTC
few,19,TRBV10-3,-,TRBJ2-7,CAISESIGDGGRLAYEQYF,TGTGCCATCAGTGAGTCGATTGGGGACGGAGGACGCCTCGCCTACGAGCAGTACTTC
many,12,TRBV6-2/TRBV6-3,-,TRBJ2-2,CASSGRTGELFF,TGTGCCAGCAGCGGGCGGACCGGGGAGCTGTTTTTT
many,14,TRBV2,TRBD1,TRBJ2-7,CASKRRDSSYEQYF,TGTGCCAGCAAGCGCCGGGACAGCTCCTACGAGCAGTACTTC
many,17,TRBV7-9,TRBD2,TRBJ2-1,CASSLGSTSGYYNEQFF,TGTGCCAGCAGCTTAGGTTCGACTAGCGGGTACTACAATGAGCAGTTCTTC
many,12,TRBV29-1,TRBD1,TRBJ1-1,CSAGQLNTEAFF,TGCAGCGCGGGACAGCTAAACACTGAAGCTTTCTTT
many,15,TRBV20-1,-,TRBJ2-7,CSASTLGQGRGEQYF,TGCAGTGCTTCCACGTTGGGGCAGGGTCGGGGCGAGCAGTACTTC
-,14,TRBV15,-,TRBJ2-7,CATSRDGVADEQYF,TGTGCCACCAGCAGAGATGGGGTGGCCGACGAGCAGTACTTC
many,16,TRBV20-1,-,TRBJ2-1,CSAPPTLSLASNEQFF,TGCAGTGCTCCACCAACCTTATCCTTAGCCTCCAATGAGCAGTTCTTC
few,14,TRBV6-2/TRBV6-3,-,TRBJ1-5,CASTANRANQPQHF,TGTGCCAGCACCGCAAACAGGGCTAATCAGCCCCAGCATTTT
few,14,TRBV7-2,-,TRBJ2-1,CASSLAPEGKGWFF,TGTGCCAGCAGCTTAGCGCCGGAAGGGAAAGGGTGGTTCTTC
many,17,TRBV20-1,TRBD2,TRBJ2-1,CSALPGLADIRGNEQFF,TGCAGTGCTTTACCGGGACTAGCGGATATTAGAGGAAATGAGCAGTTCTTC
many,14,TRBV7-2,-,TRBJ2-2,CASSALSRSGELFF,TGTGCCAGCAGCGCCCTGTCCCGATCCGGGGAGCTGTTTTTT
many,15,TRBV7-2,-,TRBJ2-6,CASSLPTSGANVLTF,TGTGCCAGCAGCCTCCCCACCTCTGGGGCCAACGTCCTGACTTTC
-,11,TRBV10-3,-,TRBJ2-1,CAISTDNEQFF,TGTGCCATCAGCACGGACAATGAGCAGTTCTTC
-,15,TRBV20-1,-,TRBJ1-6,CSARGTTGFNSPLHF,TGCAGTGCTAGAGGGACTACAGGGTTTAATTCACCCCTCCACTTT
-,13,TRBV5-1,TRBD2,TRBJ2-3,CASSGAPGDTQYF,TGCGCCAGTAGCGGGGCGCCAGGAGATACGCAGTATTTT
-,13,TRBV12-3/TRBV12-4,-,TRBJ2-3,CASKTGGPHTQYF,TGTGCCAGCAAGACGGGTGGCCCCCATACGCAGTATTTT
many,12,TRBV5-1,-,TRBJ1-1,CASSAGQPEAFF,TGCGCCAGCAGCGCAGGACAGCCTGAAGCTTTCTTT